Given below is one TCR beta chain in context. The source of the sample is a study of CD8+ T cells in alopecia areata. Following RNA extraction, reverse transcription yielded cDNA that acted as the sequencing template. The assay was immunoSEQ multiplex PCR, and TCRdb's table has in-frame clones only and misses some. The table lists roughly 59,000 clones, more than 40% of them singletons. J lost 2 bases, V lost 3 bases, and 8 bases had no gene match. CDR3 length: 15 residues. Germline CDR1 is SQVTM and CDR2 is ANQGSEA. Source: CD8+ T cells sorted from blood, taken at week 0. The receptor was isolated from a human donor with alopecia areata. The chain recombines TRBV29-1 with TRBJ1-1, with 8 bases identical to TRBD1. Written as DNA, the CDR3 is TGCAGCGTTGACTGGGCCGACAGGGGAAACACTGAAGCTTTCTTT. Translated, it gives CSVDWADRGNTEAFF.